This T cell receptor beta chain was profiled in a study of neurological immune-mediated disorders. V was pared by 5 bases and J by 1 base, with 8 bases between. CDR3 length: 13 residues. TCRdb called the 5' RACE reads again in MiXCR, with one record for every CDR3 protein. The sample comprises 30,000 to 45,000 distinct CDR3 sequences, 4.8% of which are singletons, and 9% rests with the top ten. This clonotype has a count of ten or more. The specimen sequenced was CD4+ T cells from blood. The TCR originated in a young man in good health. The rearrangement links TRBV12-3 or TRBV12-4 to TRBJ1-1, with D possibly matching TRBD1 (5 bases). CDR3 sequence reads: CASSPTGNTEAFF. CDR3 DNA: TGTGCCAGCAGTCCTACAGGGAACACTGAAGCTTTCTTT.